This entry features one T cell receptor (beta chain) sequence. In the authors' methods: How many nucleated cells were present was estimated from reference gene primer amplification. Clones were read by immunoSEQ multiplex PCR, and TCRdb kept only the in-frame ones, dropping some. The V and J calls and the clone size are those of that table, but D and trimming were determined from the DNA. The sample holds over 45,000 clones, 80% to 90% seen once. Germline V gene sequence: CDR1 LNHNV, CDR2 YYDKDF (reference sequence). CDR3 length: 18 amino acids. J gave up 1 base and V 0 bases, and 2 bases lay outside the gene matches. The data originate from a study of blood T cell repertoires in COVID-19. Across the whole study: PBMCs, B-cell-depleted T cells, or T cells provided the cDNA or gDNA that made up the material.

The specimen was peripheral blood. This clonotype was sampled from a woman of 80 years or more with acute or convalescent COVID-19. V is TRBV15 and J is TRBJ2-2; the match to TRBD2 covers 13 bases. The CDR3 nucleotides are TGTGCCACCAGCAGAGAGCGACTAGCGGGGGGGAACACCGGGGAGCTGTTTTTT. It yields the protein CATSRERLAGGNTGELFF.